This entry features one T cell receptor beta chain sequence. Its antigen remains unidentified. No per-base quality is available; no much larger clone lies one base away. TCR beta CDR3 regions were sequenced from DNA using the immunoSEQ Assay. From the authors' description of their analysis: T cell density was computed as TCR beta template counts normalized to usable DNA estimated by amplifying housekeeping genes. Richness was estimated using the preseqR package, with extrapolation to 400,000 templates for PBMC samples and to 120,000 templates for tissue samples. Clonality was defined by subtracting Pielou's evenness from one. To identify tissue-enriched TCRs, differential abundance testing was run on productive amino-acid clonotypes with a minimum total count of 5 and an alpha of 0.1. The Jaccard Index and the Morisita Overlap Index were used to measure repertoire overlap between compartments. GLIPH clustered TCR beta CDR3s with public tetramer-defined viral CDR3s; viral motifs required at least three viral sequences plus V-gene enrichment. TCRdb retrieved this table from immuneACCESS and kept in-frame rearrangements only. Not all clones are present; in checked studies, unresolved V genes account for under half, and no reason is known for the remainder. The V and J calls and clone size are taken from that table; D and trimming were inferred from the DNA. The sample contains 70,000 to 90,000 clones, 80% of them found a single time. The biggest ten clones account for approximately 9.7% of the sample.

The CDR3, cysteine through phenylalanine, is 14 amino acids long. Left in the record is the CDR3 DNA by itself, 42 bases read in frame from the first base. Relative to germline, V is missing 4 bases and J is missing 7 bases, with 8 bases of the junction outside any gene match. CDR1 and CDR2 were assigned from the germline V gene as SGHRS and YFSETQ. The data originate from a study of T cells in localized non-small cell lung cancer (dated by TCRdb to about 2020). Background for the entire study: The study analyzed T cell repertoires of a few hundred early-stage NSCLC patients, comparing tumors and uninvolved tumor-adjacent lungs. Of the NSCLC patients, over 120 were male and about a hundred were female, and the mean age was approximately 66 years. The cohort consisted of approximately 240 treatment-naive NSCLC patients whose localized lung tumors had been resected. Points the paper makes about the study in general: Since the design was exploratory, TCR variables were selected using unadjusted p-values with no false-discovery rate correction. Because multi-region tumor sequencing was not performed, intratumor heterogeneity could not be ruled out. Uninvolved tumor-adjacent lung showed the highest T cell clonality, higher than tumor, which suggests more focused antigenic responses in the uninvolved tumor-adjacent lung. Higher T cell density in blood was associated with longer overall survival, whereas higher clonality in adjacent lung was associated with shorter survival. A median of around 50 of the top 100 tumor clones turned up in the paired uninvolved adjacent lung, and around 27 of those clones also ranked among the top 100 of that same adjacent lung.

At diagnosis, tumor, uninvolved tumor-adjacent lung and peripheral blood were collected and then preserved as a mix of FFPE and fresh-frozen material. For TCR repertoire profiling, blood samples were analyzed in the form of peripheral blood mononuclear cells. Recombination linked TRBV5-1 to TRBJ2-7, and 10 junctional nucleotides match TRBD2. The receptor was derived from a female donor older than 55 with stage I lung adenocarcinoma. The specimen comprised peripheral blood, sampled before any cancer treatment. The sequenced DNA: TGCGCCAGCAGCGGGAGCGGGAGGGCGTCTGAGCAGTACTTC. Translated, this gives CASSGSGRASEQYF.